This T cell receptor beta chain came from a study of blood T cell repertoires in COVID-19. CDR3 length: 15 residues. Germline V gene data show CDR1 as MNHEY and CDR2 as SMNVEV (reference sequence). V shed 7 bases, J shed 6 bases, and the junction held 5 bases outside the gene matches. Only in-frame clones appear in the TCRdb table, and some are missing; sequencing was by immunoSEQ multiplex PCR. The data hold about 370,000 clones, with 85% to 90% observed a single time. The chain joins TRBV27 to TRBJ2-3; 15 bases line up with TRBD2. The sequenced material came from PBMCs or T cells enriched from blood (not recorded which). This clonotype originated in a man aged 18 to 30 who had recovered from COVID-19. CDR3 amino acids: CASKGTSGGSDTQYF. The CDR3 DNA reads TGTGCCAGCAAAGGGACTAGCGGGGGGTCCGATACGCAGTATTTT.